The present T cell receptor (beta chain) was sequenced within a study of T-cell reconstitution after alpha-beta-depleted transplantation in children. Notes on this clonotype: A read error may be the cause here, since a much bigger clone is one base away.

This sample's TCRbeta library carried unique molecular identifier barcodes. In TCRdb, the PCR reads were re-called with MiXCR into one record per CDR3 protein. The sample has 480,000 or so distinct CDR3 sequences; more than 9% are singletons. This receptor was obtained from a child aged 2 to 9 with inherited bone marrow failure, due to receive a stem cell transplant. Sequencing used PBMCs, obtained before TCRalphabeta/CD19-depleted stem cell transplant.

CDR3 in amino acids: CASNGLAGGYNGQFF. Here the CDR3 DNA reads TGTGCCAGCAACGGACTAGCGGGAGGGTACAATGGGCAGTTCTTC. The rearrangement joins TRBV2 to TRBJ2-1; 15 bases map to TRBD2. CDR1 is SNHLY, CDR2 FYNNEI, per germline. This CDR3 comprises 15 residues.